The rows below give T cell receptor beta chains drawn from one sample of a study of radiotherapy plus CTLA-4 blockade in lung cancer. Assay used: immunoSEQ multiplex PCR; TCRdb lists only in-frame clones, some missing. The data contain about 81,000 clones, 60% to 80% of them singletons. The specimen was peripheral blood, collected from a patient treated with radiotherapy plus ipilimumab. The origin of the receptors is a human donor with non-small cell lung cancer that progressed on radiotherapy plus ipilimumab. Both conserved end residues are part of each CDR3. The order of the fields is D gene, V gene, clone size, J gene, CDR3 DNA, CDR3 protein. A D gene is named only where the DNA matches it firmly. Clone sizes are given selectively: once, few, many, or a class where the clone is expanded.

D: TRBD1
V: TRBV18
size: -
J: TRBJ2-5
DNA: TGTGCCAGCTCACCGTGGACAGGCGATAGGGAGACCCAGTACTTC
CDR3: CASSPWTGDRETQYF

D: TRBD1
V: TRBV9
size: -
J: TRBJ1-1
DNA: TGTGCCAGCAGCTTAGGACAGGGCGGCACTGAAGCTTTCTTT
CDR3: CASSLGQGGTEAFF

D: -
V: TRBV10-3
size: few
J: TRBJ2-1
DNA: TGTGCCGTAGAGGGGAATGAGCAGTTCTTC
CDR3: CAVEGNEQFF

D: -
V: TRBV19
size: once
J: TRBJ1-1
DNA: TGTGCCAGTAGTGCCCGACAGGCCCTCCCACGGAACACTGAAGCTTTCTTT
CDR3: CASSARQALPRNTEAFF

D: -
V: TRBV7-9
size: -
J: TRBJ1-3
DNA: TGTGCCAGCCGTAGAGACTCTGGAAACACCATATATTTT
CDR3: CASRRDSGNTIYF

D: -
V: TRBV4-1
size: few
J: TRBJ2-3
DNA: TGCGCCAGCAGCCAAGAGACCAGCACAGATACGCAGTATTTT
CDR3: CASSQETSTDTQYF

D: TRBD1
V: TRBV6-1
size: few
J: TRBJ1-2
DNA: TGTGCCAGCAGACCCGACAGGGGGGTCTATGGCTACACCTTC
CDR3: CASRPDRGVYGYTF

D: TRBD1
V: TRBV7-6
size: -
J: TRBJ2-7
DNA: TGTGCCAGCAGCTTAGGGACAGGATTGACCTACGAGCAGTACTTC
CDR3: CASSLGTGLTYEQYF

D: TRBD1
V: TRBV28
size: once
J: TRBJ2-5
DNA: TGTGCCAGCAGTTTCGGGACAGGGGTGGAAAAGACCCAGTACTTC
CDR3: CASSFGTGVEKTQYF

D: -
V: TRBV4-2
size: once
J: TRBJ2-1
DNA: TGTGCCAGCAGCCAAGATAGGGGCAAGAATGAGCAGTTCTTC
CDR3: CASSQDRGKNEQFF

D: -
V: TRBV4-2
size: few
J: TRBJ1-4
DNA: TGTGCCAGCAGCCAAGCCAGGGTCGGTGAAAAACTGTTTTTT
CDR3: CASSQARVGEKLFF

D: -
V: TRBV5-1
size: many
J: TRBJ2-7
DNA: TGCGCCAGCAGCTTGGCCCAGCTAGGAGACGAGCAGTACTTC
CDR3: CASSLAQLGDEQYF

D: -
V: TRBV2
size: -
J: TRBJ1-1
DNA: TGTGCCAGCAGTGGGGCAGGGAACACTGAAGCTTTCTTT
CDR3: CASSGAGNTEAFF

D: -
V: TRBV27
size: -
J: TRBJ1-1
DNA: TGTGCCAGCAGTCCCGGGTCTTGGGGCACTGAAGCTTTCTTT
CDR3: CASSPGSWGTEAFF

D: -
V: TRBV28
size: -
J: TRBJ2-3
DNA: TGTGCCAGCAGTTTCAGGGGCATGGGCACAGGTACGCAGTATTTT
CDR3: CASSFRGMGTGTQYF

D: -
V: TRBV11-1
size: -
J: TRBJ1-1
DNA: TGTGCCAGCAGCTTAGAAGTGAACACTGAAGCTTTCTTT
CDR3: CASSLEVNTEAFF

D: TRBD2
V: TRBV6-1
size: few
J: TRBJ2-3
DNA: TGTGCCAGCAGTGAAGCGGGGGGGGGTACGCAGTATTTT
CDR3: CASSEAGGGTQYF

D: TRBD1
V: TRBV5-1
size: -
J: TRBJ2-7
DNA: TGCGCCAGCAGCTTAACCGGGACAGCCTACGAGCAGTACTTC
CDR3: CASSLTGTAYEQYF

D: -
V: TRBV7-9
size: once
J: TRBJ1-1
DNA: TGTGCCAGCAGCTTCCATGGGGACACTGAAGCTTTCTTT
CDR3: CASSFHGDTEAFF

D: -
V: TRBV6-4
size: -
J: TRBJ1-6
DNA: TGTGCCAGCAGTGACGGGGCCAATTCACCCCTCCACTTT
CDR3: CASSDGANSPLHF

D: -
V: TRBV2
size: -
J: TRBJ2-2
DNA: TGTGCCAGCAGTTCTGGGCCCCGCGGGGAGCTGTTTTTT
CDR3: CASSSGPRGELFF

D: TRBD2
V: TRBV5-1
size: -
J: TRBJ2-1
DNA: TGCGCCAGCAGCTTGGTCTCTAGCGGGAGTAAGAATGAGCAGTTCTTC
CDR3: CASSLVSSGSKNEQFF

D: -
V: TRBV18
size: once
J: TRBJ2-1
DNA: TGTGCCAGCTCACCACCGGCAGTCTACAATGAGCAGTTCTTC
CDR3: CASSPPAVYNEQFF

D: -
V: TRBV18
size: -
J: TRBJ2-2
DNA: TGTGCCAGCTCACCCACCGGGGGCGAGGGGGAGCTGTTTTTT
CDR3: CASSPTGGEGELFF

D: -
V: TRBV7-9
size: -
J: TRBJ2-1
DNA: TGTGCCAGCAGCTTAACCCAGGGGATTCAGAATGAGCAGTTCTTC
CDR3: CASSLTQGIQNEQFF

D: -
V: TRBV30
size: -
J: TRBJ1-3
DNA: TGTGCCTGGAGTGTATACACCTCCGGGGGGCCGAAGGGAAACACCATATATTTT
CDR3: CAWSVYTSGGPKGNTIYF

D: TRBD1
V: TRBV4-3
size: -
J: TRBJ2-7
DNA: TGCGCCAGCAGCTCCGGGACAGGGGAAGGCTACGAGCAGTACTTC
CDR3: CASSSGTGEGYEQYF

D: -
V: TRBV19
size: -
J: TRBJ2-1
DNA: TGTGCCAGTAGTATCGCGGAGGCCTACTACAATGAGCAGTTCTTC
CDR3: CASSIAEAYYNEQFF

D: TRBD1
V: TRBV27
size: -
J: TRBJ1-2
DNA: TGTGCCAGAGGTCGGGGGACAGGGAGCACATACACCTTC
CDR3: CARGRGTGSTYTF

D: -
V: TRBV7-3
size: -
J: TRBJ2-1
DNA: TGTGCCAGCAGCGACGGGACCCACAATGAGCAGTTCTTC
CDR3: CASSDGTHNEQFF